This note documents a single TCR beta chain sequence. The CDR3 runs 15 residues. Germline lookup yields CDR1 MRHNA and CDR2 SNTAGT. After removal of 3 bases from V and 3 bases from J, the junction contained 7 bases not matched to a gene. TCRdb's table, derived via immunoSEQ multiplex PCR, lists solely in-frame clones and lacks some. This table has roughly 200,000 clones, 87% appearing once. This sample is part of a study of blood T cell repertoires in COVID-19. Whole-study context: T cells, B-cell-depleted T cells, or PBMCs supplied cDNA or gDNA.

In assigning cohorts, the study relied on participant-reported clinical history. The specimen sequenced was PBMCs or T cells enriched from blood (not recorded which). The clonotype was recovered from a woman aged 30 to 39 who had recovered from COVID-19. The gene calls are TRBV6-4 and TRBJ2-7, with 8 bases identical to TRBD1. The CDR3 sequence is CASSEQGVPLYEQYF. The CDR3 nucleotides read TGTGCCAGCAGTGAACAGGGGGTGCCTCTCTACGAGCAGTACTTC.